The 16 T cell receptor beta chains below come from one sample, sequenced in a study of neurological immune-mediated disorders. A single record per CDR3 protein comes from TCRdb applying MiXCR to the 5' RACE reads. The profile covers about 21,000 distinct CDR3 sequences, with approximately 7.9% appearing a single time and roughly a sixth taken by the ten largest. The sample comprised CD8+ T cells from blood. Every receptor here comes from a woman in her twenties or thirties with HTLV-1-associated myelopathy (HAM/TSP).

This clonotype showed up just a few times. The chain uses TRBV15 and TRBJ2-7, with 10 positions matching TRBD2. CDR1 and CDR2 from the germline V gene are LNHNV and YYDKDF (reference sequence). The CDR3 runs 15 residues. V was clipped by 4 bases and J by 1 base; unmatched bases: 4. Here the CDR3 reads CATSKQREGSYEQYF. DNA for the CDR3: TGTGCCACCAGCAAGCAGCGGGAGGGGTCCTACGAGCAGTACTTC.

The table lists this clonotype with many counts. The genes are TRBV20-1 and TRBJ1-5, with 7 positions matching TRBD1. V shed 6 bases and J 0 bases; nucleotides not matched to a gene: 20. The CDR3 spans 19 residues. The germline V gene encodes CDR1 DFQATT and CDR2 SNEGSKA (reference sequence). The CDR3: CSATPGLGRGLVSNQPQHF. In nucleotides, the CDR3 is TGCAGTGCCACCCCCGGTCTAGGCAGGGGGTTGGTTAGCAATCAGCCCCAGCATTTT.

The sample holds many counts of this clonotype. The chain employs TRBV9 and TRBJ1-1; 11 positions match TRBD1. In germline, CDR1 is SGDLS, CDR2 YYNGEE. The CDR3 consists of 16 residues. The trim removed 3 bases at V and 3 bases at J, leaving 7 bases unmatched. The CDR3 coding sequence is TGTGCCAGCAGCGCGCACCGGGACAGGGGGGACACTGAAGCTTTCTTT. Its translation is CASSAHRDRGDTEAFF.

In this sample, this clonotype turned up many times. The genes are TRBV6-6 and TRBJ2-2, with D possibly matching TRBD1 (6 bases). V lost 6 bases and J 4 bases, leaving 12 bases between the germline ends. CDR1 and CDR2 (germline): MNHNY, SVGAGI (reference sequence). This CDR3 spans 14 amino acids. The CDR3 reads CASSTTGRTGELFF. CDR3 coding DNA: TGTGCCAGCAGCACAACAGGGCGCACCGGGGAGCTGTTTTTT.

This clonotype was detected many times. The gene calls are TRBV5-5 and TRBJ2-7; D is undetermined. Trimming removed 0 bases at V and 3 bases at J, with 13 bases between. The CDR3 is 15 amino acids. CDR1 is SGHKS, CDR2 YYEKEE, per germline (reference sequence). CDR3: CASSLAFAVYYEQYF. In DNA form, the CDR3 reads TGTGCCAGCAGCTTGGCTTTTGCAGTCTACTACGAGCAGTACTTC. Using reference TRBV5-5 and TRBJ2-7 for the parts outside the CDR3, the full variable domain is DAGVTQSPTHLIKTRGQQVTLRCSPISGHKSVSWYQQVLGQGPQFIFQYYEKEERGRGNFPDRFSARQFPNYSSELNVNALLLGDSALYLCASSLAFAVYYEQYFGPGTRLTVT.

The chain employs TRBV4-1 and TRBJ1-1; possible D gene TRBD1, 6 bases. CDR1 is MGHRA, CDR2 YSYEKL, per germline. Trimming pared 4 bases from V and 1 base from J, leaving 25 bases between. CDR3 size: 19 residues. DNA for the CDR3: TGCGCCAGCAGCCGGAGAGGTGGTAATGTCAGGGGATCGAACACTGAAGCTTTCTTT. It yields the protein CASSRRGGNVRGSNTEAFF.

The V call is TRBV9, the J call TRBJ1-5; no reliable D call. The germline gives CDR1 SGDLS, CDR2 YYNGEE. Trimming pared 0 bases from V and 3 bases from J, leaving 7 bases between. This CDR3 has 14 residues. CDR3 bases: TGTGCCAGCAGCGTAGGGGTCGCCAATCAGCCCCAGCATTTT. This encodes CASSVGVANQPQHF.

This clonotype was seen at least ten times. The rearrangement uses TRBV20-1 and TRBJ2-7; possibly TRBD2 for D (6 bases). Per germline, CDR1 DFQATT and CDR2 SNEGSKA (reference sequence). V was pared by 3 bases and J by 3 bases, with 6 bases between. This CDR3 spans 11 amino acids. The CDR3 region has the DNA TGCAGTGCTAGCGGGGGCTACGAGCAGTACTTC. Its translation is CSASGGYEQYF.

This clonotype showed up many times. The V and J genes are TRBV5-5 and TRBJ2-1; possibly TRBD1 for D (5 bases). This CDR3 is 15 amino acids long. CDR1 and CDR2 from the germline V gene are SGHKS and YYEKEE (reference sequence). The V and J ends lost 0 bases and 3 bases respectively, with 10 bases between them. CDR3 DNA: TGTGCCAGCAGCTTGGGACAGACACTCTACAATGAGCAGTTCTTC. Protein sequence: CASSLGQTLYNEQFF.

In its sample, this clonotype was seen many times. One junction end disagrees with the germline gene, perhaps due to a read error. Here the CDR3 reads CASSLGRNTEAFF. The CDR3 DNA sequence: TGTGCCAGCAGCTTAGGAAGGAACACTGAAGCTTTCTTT. This sequence joins TRBV12-3 or TRBV12-4 and TRBJ1-1; D unresolved. There are 13 residues in the CDR3.

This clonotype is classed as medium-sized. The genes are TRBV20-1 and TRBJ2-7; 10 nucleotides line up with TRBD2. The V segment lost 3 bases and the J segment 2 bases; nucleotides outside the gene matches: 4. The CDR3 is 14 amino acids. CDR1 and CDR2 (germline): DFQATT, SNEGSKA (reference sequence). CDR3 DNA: TGCAGTGCTAGTAGTAGCGGGGGGCCCTACGAGCAGTACTTC. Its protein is CSASSSGGPYEQYF.

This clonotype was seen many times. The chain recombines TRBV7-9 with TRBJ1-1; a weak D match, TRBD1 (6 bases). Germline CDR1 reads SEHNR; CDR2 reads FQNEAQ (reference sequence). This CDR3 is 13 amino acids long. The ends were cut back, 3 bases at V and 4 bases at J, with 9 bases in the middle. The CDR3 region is CASSLAGATEAFF. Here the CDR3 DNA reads TGTGCCAGCAGCTTGGCAGGGGCCACTGAAGCTTTCTTT.

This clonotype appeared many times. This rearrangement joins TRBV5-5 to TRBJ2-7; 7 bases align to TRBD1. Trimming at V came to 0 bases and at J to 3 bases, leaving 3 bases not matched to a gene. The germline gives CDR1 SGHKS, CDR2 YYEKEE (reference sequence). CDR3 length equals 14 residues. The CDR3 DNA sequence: TGTGCCAGCAGCTTGGAAGCAGGGGGCTACGAGCAGTACTTC. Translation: CASSLEAGGYEQYF.

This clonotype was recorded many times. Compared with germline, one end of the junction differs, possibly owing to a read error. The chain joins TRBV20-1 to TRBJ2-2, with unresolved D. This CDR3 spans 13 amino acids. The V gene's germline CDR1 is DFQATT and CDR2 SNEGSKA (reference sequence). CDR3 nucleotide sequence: TGCAGTGCGGAAGACGATAACAGCGGGGAGCTGTTTTTT. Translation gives CSAEDDNSGELFF.

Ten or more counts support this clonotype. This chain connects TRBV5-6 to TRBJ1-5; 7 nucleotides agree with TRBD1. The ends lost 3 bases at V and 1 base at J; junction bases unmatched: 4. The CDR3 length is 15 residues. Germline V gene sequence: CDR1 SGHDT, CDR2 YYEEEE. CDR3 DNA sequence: TGTGCCAGCAGCTGGGGGACAGCGAGCAATCAGCCCCAGCATTTT. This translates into CASSWGTASNQPQHF. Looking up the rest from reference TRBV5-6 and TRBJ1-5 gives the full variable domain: DAGVTQSPTHLIKTRGQQVTLRCSPKSGHDTVSWYQQALGQGPQFIFQYYEEEERQRGNFPDRFSGHQFPNYSSELNVNALLLGDSALYLCASSWGTASNQPQHFGDGTRLSIL.

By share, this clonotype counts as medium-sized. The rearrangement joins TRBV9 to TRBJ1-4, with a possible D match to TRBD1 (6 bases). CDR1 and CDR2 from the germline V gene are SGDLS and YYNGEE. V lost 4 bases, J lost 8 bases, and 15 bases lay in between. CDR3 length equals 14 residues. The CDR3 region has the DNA TGTGCCAGCAGCAGCCAAGGACAGTCCGAAAAACTGTTTTTT. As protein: CASSSQGQSEKLFF.